A single sample is the source of the 30 T cell receptor beta chains below, sequenced in a study of blood T cell repertoires in COVID-19. Using immunoSEQ multiplex PCR, the repertoire was profiled, and TCRdb retains in-frame clones only, with some absent. The sample lists 280,000 or so clones; approximately 83% were seen once. The sequenced sample consisted of peripheral blood. The source of these receptors is a human donor in a cohort sampled during active COVID-19.

DNA of the CDR3: TGTGCCAGCAGGGGGGCCAGACTCCAAGAGACCCAGTACTTC. Amino acids: CASRGARLQETQYF. This chain links TRBV2 with TRBJ2-5; D is possibly TRBD1 (6 bases). The CDR3 has 14 residues. The germline gives CDR1 SNHLY, CDR2 FYNNEI. V lost 6 bases and J 1 base, leaving 12 bases between the germline ends.

The chain carries TRBV6-5 and TRBJ1-4; 8 bases fit TRBD1. Unmatched junction bases numbered 9, after V lost 7 bases and J lost 8 bases. Germline lookup yields CDR1 MNHEY and CDR2 SVGAGI. The CDR3 has 14 residues. The CDR3 is CASTPDRAREKLFF. The CDR3 nucleotides are TGTGCCAGCACCCCGGACAGGGCGCGGGAAAAACTGTTTTTT.

This chain connects TRBV4-1 to TRBJ2-1; 13 nucleotides agree with TRBD2. Losses at the gene ends were 2 bases for V and 12 bases for J; bases not matched to a gene: 10. The CDR3 length is 16 residues. Per the germline V gene, CDR1 is MGHRA and CDR2 is YSYEKL. DNA for the CDR3: TGCGCCAGCAGCCAAACCGGGACTAGCGGGATTTCGGGGCAGTTCTTC. It translates to CASSQTGTSGISGQFF.

The rearrangement uses TRBV12-3 or TRBV12-4 and TRBJ2-2; 8 bases line up with TRBD1. Germline trimming cut 8 bases from V and 7 bases from J; bases unmatched to any gene: 6. CDR3 length equals 13 residues. The CDR3 is CASFRQGLGELFF. Written as DNA, the CDR3 is TGTGCCAGCTTCCGACAGGGGCTCGGGGAGCTGTTTTTT.

V is TRBV2 and J is TRBJ1-1; D may be TRBD1 (6 bases). The CDR3 extends over 12 amino acids. CDR1 SNHLY and CDR2 FYNNEI come from the germline V gene. V gave up 8 bases and J gave up 1 base, with 8 bases separating them. CDR3 amino acids: CASRGANTEAFF. The CDR3 DNA reads TGTGCCAGCCGGGGGGCGAACACTGAAGCTTTCTTT.

The chain uses TRBV30 and TRBJ1-1; perhaps TRBD1 as D (5 bases). CDR1 GTSNPN and CDR2 SVGIG come from the germline V gene (reference sequence). The CDR3 totals 14 residues. The V gene lost 4 bases and the J gene lost 4 bases, with 16 bases spanning the gap. The CDR3 here is CAWKGPIGGTEAFF. CDR3 nucleotide sequence: TGTGCCTGGAAGGGACCAATCGGGGGCACTGAAGCTTTCTTT.

The V call is TRBV4-1, the J call TRBJ2-1; 10 bases fit TRBD1. The junction had 3 bases not matched to a gene; V was cut back by 4 bases and J by 9 bases. The CDR3 extends over 13 amino acids. In germline, CDR1 is MGHRA, CDR2 YSYEKL. The CDR3 loop is CASSLDRGFEQFF. The CDR3 DNA reads TGCGCCAGCAGCCTGGACAGGGGGTTTGAGCAGTTCTTC.

This chain joins TRBV6-4 and TRBJ1-2; the match to TRBD1 covers 8 bases. The CDR3 has 14 amino acids. Unmatched junction bases numbered 5, after V lost 6 bases and J lost 2 bases. Germline assignment: CDR1 MRHNA and CDR2 SNTAGT. The CDR3: CASRDTGGNYGYTF. The CDR3 bases are TGTGCCAGCAGGGATACAGGGGGAAACTATGGCTACACCTTC.

V and J are TRBV3-1 (or the pseudogene TRBV3-2) and TRBJ2-7; TRBD1 agrees at 9 bases. The junction had 8 bases not matched to a gene; V was cut back by 4 bases and J by 1 base. Germline CDR1 reads LGHDT; CDR2 reads YNNKEL (reference sequence). The CDR3 contains 16 residues. The CDR3 here is CASSPPAQGASYEQYF. CDR3 in DNA: TGTGCCAGCAGCCCCCCGGCACAGGGGGCTTCCTACGAGCAGTACTTC.

The chain combines TRBV6-5 with TRBJ2-5; TRBD2 is a possible D gene (5 bases). This CDR3 contains 14 residues. With 8 bases removed from V and 2 bases from J, the gap between germline ends came to 15 bases. The germline V gene encodes CDR1 MNHEY and CDR2 SVGAGI. CDR3 protein: CASSVGGVQETQYF. DNA of the CDR3: TGTGCCAGCTCTGTCGGAGGCGTTCAAGAGACCCAGTACTTC.

The chain employs TRBV21-1 and TRBJ2-7; whether TRBD1, the table's D call, matches the DNA was not checked. TRBV21-1 is termed a pseudogene. This CDR3 region has 13 residues. The CDR3 nucleotides are TGTGCCAGCAGAGGCGGGACAGGCAACGAGCAGTACTTC. As protein: CASRGGTGNEQYF.

This clone showed up just a few times. CDR3 loop: CASSPVPGLSSYNEQFF. The CDR3 DNA follows: TGCGCCAGCAGCCCCGTTCCTGGACTAAGCTCCTACAATGAGCAGTTCTTC. The gene calls are TRBV5-1 and TRBJ2-1; possibly TRBD2 for D (6 bases). The germline gives CDR1 SGHRS, CDR2 YFSETQ. There are 17 residues in the CDR3. V was clipped by 4 bases and J by 0 bases, with 17 bases between them.

Concerning this clone: Distinct nucleotide sequences in the sample also encode this CDR3. The rearrangement joins TRBV24-1 to TRBJ2-2; 8 positions match TRBD2. The CDR3 has 13 residues. CDR1 is KGHDR, CDR2 SFDVKD, per germline. V trimming: 6 bases; J trimming: 5 bases; junction bases outside the gene matches: 1. CDR3: CATSRGGTGELFF. The CDR3 region has the DNA TGTGCCACCAGTCGGGGGGGAACCGGGGAGCTGTTTTTT.

The chain uses TRBV27 and TRBJ2-1; possibly TRBD1 for D (6 bases). V gave up 4 bases and J gave up 9 bases, with 13 bases separating them. Germline V gene sequence: CDR1 MNHEY, CDR2 SMNVEV (reference sequence). This CDR3 contains 13 residues. CDR3 amino acids: CASSYSGGIEQFF. For the CDR3, the DNA is TGTGCCAGCAGTTATAGTGGGGGCATTGAGCAGTTCTTC.

This clone has a handful of counts. The chain couples TRBV10-3 to TRBJ2-3; 9 bases line up with TRBD2. Per the germline V gene, CDR1 is ENHRY and CDR2 is SYGVKD. The J segment lost 0 bases and the V segment lost 8 bases, leaving 0 bases of the junction unmatched. The CDR3 has 13 residues. The CDR3 DNA reads as TGTGCCATCGCGGGAGGGAGCACAGATACGCAGTATTTT. Translating it yields CAIAGGSTDTQYF.

V and J are TRBV19 and TRBJ1-2; D is unclear. The CDR3 consists of 16 residues. The germline V and J ends were trimmed by 5 bases and 7 bases, with 23 bases remaining between them. Germline V gene sequence: CDR1 LNHDA, CDR2 SQIVND (reference sequence). CDR3 protein: CASSRWTEVDGRGYTF. Here the CDR3 DNA reads TGTGCCAGTAGTCGATGGACTGAGGTTGATGGTCGTGGCTACACCTTC.

A few counts support this clone. The gene calls are TRBV19 and TRBJ1-4; D is ambiguous. CDR1 is LNHDA, CDR2 SQIVND, per germline (reference sequence). V shed 3 bases and J shed 8 bases, with 13 bases lying between them. There are 14 residues in the CDR3. CDR3 amino acids: CASSIPLDGEKLFF. In nucleotides, the CDR3 is TGTGCCAGTAGTATCCCTCTAGATGGGGAAAAACTGTTTTTT. The whole variable domain, filled in from reference TRBV19 and TRBJ1-4, reads DGGITQSPKYLFRKEGQNVTLSCEQNLNHDAMYWYRQDPGQGLRLIYYSQIVNDFQKGDIAEGYSVSREKKESFPLTVTSAQKNPTAFYLCASSIPLDGEKLFFGSGTQLSVL.

The chain carries TRBV5-8 and TRBJ2-1; 12 bases line up with TRBD2. The V segment lost 2 bases and the J segment 4 bases; nucleotides outside the gene matches: 1. Germline CDR1 and CDR2: SGHTS and YDEGEE. This CDR3 has 15 amino acids. CDR3 protein: CASSFGTSGYNEQFF. CDR3 nucleotides: TGTGCCAGCAGCTTTGGGACTAGCGGGTACAATGAGCAGTTCTTC. The entire variable domain, with the rest obtained from reference TRBV5-8 and TRBJ2-1, is as follows: EAGVTQSPTHLIKTRGQQATLRCSPISGHTSVYWYQQALGLGLQFLLWYDEGEERNRGNFPPRFSGRQFPNYSSELNVNALELEDSALYLCASSFGTSGYNEQFFGPGTRLTVL.

This CDR3 reads CASSTSGDTQYF. CDR3 sequence (DNA): TGTGCCAGCAGTACCTCCGGAGATACGCAGTATTTT. The gene calls are TRBV6-5 and TRBJ2-3; D gene uncertain. Trimming pared 5 bases from V and 5 bases from J, leaving 8 bases between. From germline, CDR1 is MNHEY and CDR2 SVGAGI. There are 12 residues in the CDR3.

The chain is built from TRBV9 and TRBJ2-5, with D perhaps TRBD2 (6 bases). The CDR3 consists of 16 residues. V lost 0 bases and J lost 3, with 15 bases in between. CDR1 and CDR2 (germline): SGDLS, YYNGEE. In nucleotides, the CDR3 is TGTGCCAGCAGCGTAGAGGGATGGGGCGGGGAAGAGACCCAGTACTTC. Amino acid sequence: CASSVEGWGGEETQYF.

About this clone: Other DNA sequences from this sample encode an identical CDR3 as well. The V gene is TRBV28, the J gene TRBJ2-7, with TRBD1 as a possible D gene (5 bases). CDR3 length: 12 amino acids. V was shortened by 6 bases and J by 4 bases, with 10 bases between the two germline ends. Per the germline V gene, CDR1 is MDHEN and CDR2 is SYDVKM. The CDR3 sequence is CASSPPGYEQYF. The CDR3 coding sequence is TGTGCCAGCAGCCCCCCAGGGTACGAGCAGTACTTC. Complete variable domain (other parts from reference TRBV28 and TRBJ2-7): DVKVTQSSRYLVKRTGEKVFLECVQDMDHENMFWYRQDPGLGLRLIYFSYDVKMKEKGDIPEGYSVSREKKERFSLILESASTNQTSMYLCASSPPGYEQYFGPGTRLTVT.

This clone has just one count. The gene calls are TRBV10-3 and TRBJ1-6; TRBD1 matches 9 bases. The trim removed 3 bases at V and 5 bases at J, leaving 2 bases unmatched. CDR1 is ENHRY, CDR2 SYGVKD, per germline. CDR3 length: 15 amino acids. Here the CDR3 DNA reads TGTGCCATCAGTGAAGACAGGGGGGATAATTCACCCCTCCACTTT. Encoded protein: CAISEDRGDNSPLHF.

This clone was detected ten times or more. The chain carries TRBV27 and TRBJ2-1, with TRBD2 matching over 7 bases. With V trimmed by 5 bases and J by 5 bases, 6 bases remained unmatched. Germline V gene data show CDR1 as MNHEY and CDR2 as SMNVEV (reference sequence). CDR3 length equals 14 residues. The CDR3 DNA reads TGTGCCAGCAGTACCGGGACTACCCACAATGAGCAGTTCTTC. Residues: CASSTGTTHNEQFF.

This clone appeared a few times. This sequence joins TRBV7-3 and TRBJ2-7; 9 bases match TRBD1. Germline CDR1 SGHTA, CDR2 FQGTGA. J was trimmed by 4 bases and V by 4 bases; bases with no gene match: 8. The CDR3 has 15 amino acids. The CDR3 nucleotides read TGTGCCAGCAGCTCGTTTGGGACAGGGCCATACGAGCAGTACTTC. Its translation is CASSSFGTGPYEQYF. The full variable domain, its missing parts supplied by reference TRBV7-3 and TRBJ2-7, is GAGVSQTPSNKVTEKGKYVELRCDPISGHTALYWYRQSLGQGPEFLIYFQGTGAADDSGLPNDRFFAVRPEGSVSTLKIQRTERGDSAVYLCASSSFGTGPYEQYFGPGTRLTVT.

This clone occurred a few times. The genes are TRBV25-1 and TRBJ1-2, with 7 bases that match TRBD1. V dropped 5 bases and J dropped 0; count of bases not matched to a gene: 6. Looked up from germline, CDR1 is MGHDK and CDR2 is SYGVNS. The length of the CDR3 is 15 residues. This CDR3 is CASSQGGRPNYGYTF. Here the CDR3 DNA reads TGTGCCAGCAGTCAGGGGGGCAGACCTAACTATGGCTACACCTTC.

The chain is built from TRBV2 and TRBJ2-1, with D perhaps matching TRBD1 (5 bases). V was shortened by 4 bases and J by 0 bases, with 7 bases between the two germline ends. CDR1 and CDR2 (germline): SNHLY, FYNNEI. The CDR3 covers 14 residues. CDR3 DNA: TGTGCCAGCAGTGTTGACAGCTCCTACAATGAGCAGTTCTTC. It translates to CASSVDSSYNEQFF.

This clone was seen a single time. This rearrangement joins TRBV6-2 or TRBV6-3 to TRBJ1-2, with D possibly being TRBD1 (5 bases). Germline V gene sequence: CDR1 MNHEY, CDR2 SVGEGT. With 5 bases removed from V and 4 bases from J, the gap between germline ends came to 23 bases. The CDR3 runs to 17 residues. The CDR3 nucleotides read TGTGCCAGCAGTATAAGGGCTATTACAGGAACCTTCTATGGCTACACCTTC. Translation: CASSIRAITGTFYGYTF.

The gene calls are TRBV7-9 and TRBJ2-5; tentatively, D is TRBD2 (5 bases). Per the germline V gene, CDR1 is SEHNR and CDR2 is FQNEAQ (reference sequence). Trimming cost V 3 bases and J 5 bases, with 16 bases left between them. This CDR3 is built from 15 residues. The CDR3 here is CASSFTRGLWETQYF. As DNA, the CDR3 is TGTGCCAGCAGCTTCACTCGAGGGTTGTGGGAGACCCAGTACTTC. Supplemented by reference TRBV7-9 and TRBJ2-5, the full variable domain reads DTGVSQNPRHKITKRGQNVTFRCDPISEHNRLYWYRQTLGQGPEFLTYFQNEAQLEKSRLLSDRFSAERPKGSFSTLEIQRTEQGDSAMYLCASSFTRGLWETQYFGPGTRLLVL.

The chain joins TRBV29-1 to TRBJ2-3; TRBD2 might be the D (6 bases). Trimming stripped 4 bases from V and 3 bases from J, with 20 bases between. Germline V lookup: CDR1 SQVTM, CDR2 ANQGSEA. The length of the CDR3 is 16 residues. In DNA form, the CDR3 reads TGCAGCGTTGGAGGGGAGGTGGGGAAAGCTACAGATACGCAGTATTTT. This sequence encodes CSVGGEVGKATDTQYF.

The chain recombines TRBV3-1 (or the pseudogene TRBV3-2) with TRBJ2-2, with 8 bases identical to TRBD1. This CDR3 contains 16 residues. J lost 6 bases, V lost 3 bases, and 9 bases had no gene match. Germline CDR1 is LGHDT and CDR2 is YNNKEL (reference sequence). Written as DNA, the CDR3 is TGTGCCAGCAGCCACAAATCCAGGGGGCGCGCCGGGGAGCTGTTTTTT. Its protein is CASSHKSRGRAGELFF.